This TCR beta chain was documented in a study of shared clonotypes between healthy human individuals. A remark on this clone: The same CDR3 arises from other DNA sequences in this sample as well.

The germline V gene has CDR1 SGHTA and CDR2 FQGNSA. The CDR3 runs 14 residues. Trimming cost V 5 bases and J 2 bases; bases outside gene matches: 2. Assay runs were performed at deep level. Profiled with immunoSEQ multiplex PCR; TCRdb holds only in-frame clones, not every one. This table holds approximately 2.5 million clones, 93% found once. The specimen was naive CD4+ T cells from PBMCs. Subset defined: CD45RA+ positively selected. This chain joins TRBV7-2 and TRBJ2-7, with 11 bases identical to TRBD2. The clonotype was recovered from a young man in good health. Some clones in this sample may be carry-over from other donors' samples. CDR3 nucleotides: TGTGCCAGCAGCCCGGGACTAGCGGCCTACGAGCAGTACTTC. This codes for CASSPGLAAYEQYF.